This record covers a single T cell receptor beta chain. This entry is derived from a study of sequential checkpoint blockade in melanoma. Treatment: randomized to nivolumab then ipilimumab (arm A) or the reverse (arm B). Patients had received no earlier DNA-damaging chemotherapy. From thawed PBMCs, live CD3+CD8+ cells negative for CD19 and CD56 were sorted. The V and J ends lost 9 bases and 3 bases respectively, with 15 bases between them. CDR3 length: 13 residues. In germline, CDR1 is MGHDK, CDR2 SYGVNS. The assay was immunoSEQ multiplex PCR, and TCRdb's table has in-frame clones only and misses some. The table shows under 40,000 clones, with 70% to 90% occurring only once.

The sequence came from a human donor with melanoma. Here the sequenced sample was CD8+ T cells sorted from blood (inferred from file names), taken from a patient given nivolumab and ipilimumab in sequence. The rearrangement joins TRBV25-1 to TRBJ2-7; tentative D call: TRBD2 (6 bases). The CDR3 DNA sequence: TGTGCCAGTCGCGGGACGGGGCGCTACGAGCAGTACTTC. Protein product: CASRGTGRYEQYF.